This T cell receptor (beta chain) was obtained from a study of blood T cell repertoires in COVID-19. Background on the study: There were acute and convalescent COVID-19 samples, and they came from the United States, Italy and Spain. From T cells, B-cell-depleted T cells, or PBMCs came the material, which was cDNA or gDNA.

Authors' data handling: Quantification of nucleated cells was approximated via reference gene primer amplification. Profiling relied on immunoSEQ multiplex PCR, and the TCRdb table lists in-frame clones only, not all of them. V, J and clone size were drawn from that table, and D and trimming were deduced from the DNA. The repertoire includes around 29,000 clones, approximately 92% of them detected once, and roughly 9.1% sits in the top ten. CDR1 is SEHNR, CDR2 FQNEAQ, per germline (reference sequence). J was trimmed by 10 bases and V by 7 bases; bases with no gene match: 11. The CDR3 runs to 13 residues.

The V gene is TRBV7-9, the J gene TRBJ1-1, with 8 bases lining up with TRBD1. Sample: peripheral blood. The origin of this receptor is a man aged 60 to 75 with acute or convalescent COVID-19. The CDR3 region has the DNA TGTGCCAGCATCAAGGGACAGGCACAATCAGCTTTCTTT. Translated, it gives CASIKGQAQSAFF.